Below are 28 T cell receptor beta chains sequenced from a single sample in a study of CD8 T cells in ankylosing spondylitis. One entry per CDR3 protein results from TCRdb running MiXCR on the 5' RACE reads. This table has 250,000 or so distinct CDR3 sequences, under 12% appearing once. The sample comprised blood, either unsorted or a sorted T cell fraction (not recorded which). These receptors originate from a male donor with ankylosing spondylitis or in good health (not recorded which).

This clonotype was found many times. This chain links TRBV7-2 with TRBJ2-7, with TRBD1 as a possible D gene (5 bases). CDR1 is SGHTA, CDR2 FQGNSA, per germline. Trimming pared 8 bases from V and 2 bases from J, leaving 13 bases between. The CDR3 is 13 amino acids. The CDR3 nucleotides are TGTGCCAGCTCCCGACAGTCAACCTACGAGCAGTACTTC. Its protein product is CASSRQSTYEQYF.

This clonotype came up once. V and J are TRBV4-2 and TRBJ2-7; TRBD1 matches 11 bases. Germline V CDR1 and CDR2: LGHNA, YNFKEQ. This CDR3 has 15 amino acids. Trimming removed 4 bases from V and 2 bases from J; junction bases left unmatched: 4. The CDR3 here is CASSRPGQGAYEQYF. The CDR3 nucleotides are TGTGCCAGCAGCCGTCCGGGACAGGGGGCCTACGAGCAGTACTTC.

This clonotype was seen ten or more times. The genes are TRBV5-1 and TRBJ1-1, with D possibly matching TRBD1 (5 bases). Germline V gives CDR1 SGHRS, CDR2 YFSETQ. Trimming took 1 base from V and 5 from J, leaving 15 bases between them. This CDR3 contains 15 residues. CDR3 DNA: TGCGCCAGCAGCTTGTCGGCAGGGTTGAGTACTGAAGCTTTCTTT. Protein product: CASSLSAGLSTEAFF.

This clonotype was detected many times. The genes are TRBV10-2 and TRBJ1-1, with D unresolved. CDR1 and CDR2 (germline): WSHSY, SAAADI. The CDR3 has 11 residues. V lost 8 bases and J lost 1, with 5 bases in between. The CDR3 reads CASRGNTEAFF. The CDR3 region has the DNA TGCGCCAGCCGGGGGAACACTGAAGCTTTCTTT.

This clonotype was observed at least ten times. V is TRBV29-1 and J is TRBJ2-5; D is possibly TRBD1 or TRBD2 (5 bases each). The CDR3 has 11 amino acids. Trimming pared 6 bases from V and 5 bases from J, leaving 10 bases between. Germline CDR1 is SQVTM and CDR2 is ANQGSEA. For the CDR3, the DNA is TGCAGCGTAGGGACGAGGGAGACCCAGTACTTC. This sequence encodes CSVGTRETQYF.

The chain is built from TRBV5-1 and TRBJ1-1; 8 bases map to TRBD1. Trimming cost V 3 bases and J 8 bases; bases outside gene matches: 15. From germline, CDR1 is SGHRS and CDR2 YFSETQ. CDR3 size: 16 residues. This CDR3 is CASSYGQGIGFREAFF. The CDR3 bases are TGCGCCAGCAGCTACGGACAGGGAATTGGGTTTAGGGAAGCTTTCTTT.

The table lists this clonotype with many counts. The rearrangement links TRBV12-3 or TRBV12-4 to TRBJ2-3, with 9 bases fitting TRBD1. V was pared by 4 bases and J by 11 bases, with 7 bases of the junction left unmatched. This CDR3 comprises 13 residues. For the CDR3, the DNA is TGTGCCAGCAGTTCTCGACAGGGGGGGGTGCAGTATTTT. It yields the protein CASSSRQGGVQYF.

This chain links TRBV5-1 with TRBJ2-1, with 8 nucleotides matching TRBD2. The J segment lost 7 bases and the V segment lost 0 bases, leaving 6 bases of the junction unmatched. This CDR3 has 15 amino acids. Germline assignment: CDR1 SGHRS and CDR2 YFSETQ. This chain's CDR3 is CASSLVQRGRNEQFF. In DNA, the CDR3 is TGCGCCAGCAGCTTGGTCCAGCGGGGGCGGAATGAGCAGTTCTTC. Full variable domain (outside the CDR3, taken from reference TRBV5-1 and TRBJ2-1): KAGVTQTPRYLIKTRGQQVTLSCSPISGHRSVSWYQQTPGQGLQFLFEYFSETQRNKGNFPGRFSGRQFSNSRSEMNVSTLELGDSALYLCASSLVQRGRNEQFFGPGTRLTVL.

At least ten counts were recorded for this clonotype. The chain joins TRBV12-3 or TRBV12-4 to TRBJ1-1; tentatively, D is TRBD1 (5 bases). The ends were cut back, 2 bases at V and 3 bases at J, with 10 bases in the middle. CDR3 length: 14 residues. CDR3 nucleotides: TGTGCCAGCAGTTTACTCGACAGCTACACTGAAGCTTTCTTT. Its translation is CASSLLDSYTEAFF.

The CDR3 coding sequence is TGTGCCAGCAGCTTTGAAGGGCCAAGCGGCTACACCTTC. The encoded protein is CASSFEGPSGYTF. The chain links TRBV3-1 to TRBJ1-2; D is undetermined. This CDR3 comprises 13 residues. V gave up 5 bases and J gave up 8 bases, with 15 bases separating them. Germline assignment: CDR1 LGHDT and CDR2 YNNKEL (reference sequence).

In its sample, this clonotype was seen once. V is TRBV18 and J is TRBJ1-2, with D maybe TRBD1 (6 bases). The ends were cut back, 6 bases at V and 6 bases at J, with 23 bases in the middle. The CDR3 spans 16 residues. The germline V gene encodes CDR1 KGHSH and CDR2 LQKENI. For the CDR3, the DNA is TGTGCCAGCTCTGCGGCCCGGGGGGCGCCTACAAATGGCTACACCTTC. Translating gives CASSAARGAPTNGYTF.

This clonotype was recorded many times. The chain recombines TRBV20-1 with TRBJ2-4, with 8 nucleotides matching TRBD2. Germline loops: CDR1 DFQATT, CDR2 SNEGSKA (reference sequence). After removal of 5 bases from V and 7 bases from J, the junction contained 10 bases not matched to a gene. The CDR3 runs to 14 residues. The CDR3 loop reads CSAGRRGAVNIQYF. The CDR3 nucleotides are TGCAGTGCTGGAAGGCGGGGGGCAGTGAACATTCAGTACTTC.

This clonotype was picked up a small number of times. The V call is TRBV11-2, the J call TRBJ2-4, with D possibly TRBD2 on 5 matching bases. The CDR3 runs to 19 residues. Trimming shortened V by 5 bases and J by 7 bases, and 30 bases separated the two germline ends. The germline CDR1 and CDR2 sequences are SGHAT and FQNNGV. The CDR3 loop is CASSHKTLSLAKNMNIQYF. The CDR3 DNA reads as TGTGCCAGCAGCCACAAGACCCTATCCCTAGCCAAAAACATGAACATTCAGTACTTC.

This chain links TRBV6-1 with TRBJ2-7; D tentatively reads TRBD1 or TRBD2 (5 bases each). CDR1 and CDR2 from the germline V gene are MNHNS and SASEGT. The CDR3 has 14 residues. Trimming pared 11 bases from V and 0 bases from J, leaving 17 bases between. As DNA, the CDR3 is TGTGCCTCCCACGGGGCAGGGAGCTCCTACGAGCAGTACTTC. It translates to CASHGAGSSYEQYF.

This clonotype was seen at least ten times. This chain connects TRBV20-1 to TRBJ1-1; no definite D call. The V gene lost 1 base and the J gene lost 6 bases, with 9 bases spanning the gap. There are 12 residues in the CDR3. CDR1 and CDR2 (germline): DFQATT, SNEGSKA (reference sequence). The DNA for the CDR3 is TGCAGTGCTAGAGGGTCCCCCGCTGAAGCTTTCTTT. Translation: CSARGSPAEAFF.

CDR3 nucleotides: TGTGCCAGCAGCCCCCGAATTTCGACAGGAACCTACGAGCAGTACTTC. This encodes CASSPRISTGTYEQYF. The chain joins TRBV4-2 to TRBJ2-7, with D maybe TRBD1 (6 bases). V lost 4 bases, J lost 2 bases, and 18 bases lay in between. Germline V gives CDR1 LGHNA, CDR2 YNFKEQ. The CDR3 consists of 16 residues.

This clonotype was seen repeatedly, ten times or more. This rearrangement joins TRBV5-1 to TRBJ2-5, with 13 bases aligning to TRBD2. The CDR3 consists of 16 residues. CDR1 SGHRS and CDR2 YFSETQ come from the germline V gene. Unmatched junction bases numbered 3, after V lost 4 bases and J lost 0 bases. CDR3 amino acids: CASSAGTSGNQETQYF. The CDR3 region has the DNA TGCGCCAGCAGCGCGGGGACTAGCGGGAACCAAGAGACCCAGTACTTC.

This clonotype was observed a handful of times. The rearrangement links TRBV7-9 to TRBJ1-2; TRBD1 might be the D (5 bases). CDR3 length: 17 amino acids. Germline V lookup: CDR1 SEHNR, CDR2 FQNEAQ (reference sequence). The V end lost 5 bases, the J end lost 3 bases, and 22 bases lay between the germline ends. The CDR3 sequence: CASSPTGGRNVDYGYTF. In DNA, the CDR3 is TGTGCCAGCAGCCCCACGGGGGGTAGGAACGTTGACTATGGCTACACCTTC.

With regard to this clonotype: One end of the junction does not line up with germline, which may come from a read error. CDR3 nucleotides: TGTGCCAACAGTTTAAACGGACTAGCGGGAGCGCCGGGCTACGAGCAGTACTTC. Its translation is CANSLNGLAGAPGYEQYF. The chain couples TRBV27 to TRBJ2-7; 13 nucleotides line up with TRBD2. This CDR3 region has 18 residues. CDR1 and CDR2 from the germline V gene are MNHEY and SMNVEV (reference sequence).

The chain combines TRBV12-3 or TRBV12-4 with TRBJ2-1; D perhaps matches TRBD2 (6 bases). The CDR3 length is 14 residues. Trimming cost V 5 bases and J 7 bases, with 15 bases left between them. CDR3 residues: CASSRLGGVNEQFF. CDR3 sequence (DNA): TGTGCCAGCAGTCGGCTTGGCGGGGTTAATGAGCAGTTCTTC.

The table lists this clonotype with many counts. The rearrangement joins TRBV11-2 to TRBJ1-1; D gene unclear. V lost 7 bases, J lost 7 bases, and 16 bases lay in between. Germline V lookup: CDR1 SGHAT, CDR2 FQNNGV. The CDR3 covers 13 residues. The CDR3 sequence is CASTPTMGNEAFF. Written as DNA, the CDR3 is TGTGCCAGCACTCCCACTATGGGAAATGAAGCTTTCTTT.

This clonotype was seen many times. The CDR3 region has the DNA TGCGCCAGCAGCTTAGGGGACTCCCGGGGGAACACTGAAGCTTTCTTT. It codes for CASSLGDSRGNTEAFF. The rearrangement links TRBV5-1 to TRBJ1-1; tentatively, D is TRBD1 (5 bases). V was pared by 2 bases and J by 1 base, with 15 bases between. The CDR3 has 16 amino acids. Germline V gene sequence: CDR1 SGHRS, CDR2 YFSETQ. Looking up the rest from reference TRBV5-1 and TRBJ1-1 gives the full variable domain: KAGVTQTPRYLIKTRGQQVTLSCSPISGHRSVSWYQQTPGQGLQFLFEYFSETQRNKGNFPGRFSGRQFSNSRSEMNVSTLELGDSALYLCASSLGDSRGNTEAFFGQGTRLTVV.

This clonotype was recorded many times. V gene TRBV12-3 or TRBV12-4 combines with J gene TRBJ2-4, with 7 bases lining up with TRBD2. This CDR3 is 14 amino acids long. V was pared by 3 bases and J by 4 bases, with 3 bases of the junction left unmatched. The CDR3 nucleotides are TGTGCCAGCAGTTTCGGGGGAGGGAAAAACATTCAGTACTTC. This codes for CASSFGGGKNIQYF.

This clonotype was seen at least ten times. V is TRBV5-1 and J is TRBJ1-2; TRBD1 is a possible D gene (5 bases). Trimming took 3 bases from V and 6 from J, leaving 12 bases between them. This CDR3 has 13 amino acids. Per germline, CDR1 SGHRS and CDR2 YFSETQ. The DNA of the CDR3 is TGCGCCAGCAGCTCCGGGCCGGGGGATGGCTACACCTTC. Translation: CASSSGPGDGYTF.

This clonotype was detected ten times or more. The chain recombines TRBV5-4 with TRBJ1-1; the D is unclear. CDR1 SGHNT and CDR2 YYREEE come from the germline V gene (reference sequence). V dropped 3 bases and J dropped 0 bases, with 15 bases sitting between them. The CDR3 contains 16 residues. CDR3 amino acids: CASSSFGPVMNTEAFF. The CDR3 DNA reads as TGTGCCAGCAGCTCTTTCGGGCCAGTTATGAACACTGAAGCTTTCTTT.

This clonotype was seen a few times. V is TRBV2 and J is TRBJ2-1; D gene unclear. Germline V gives CDR1 SNHLY, CDR2 FYNNEI. V shed 1 base and J shed 2 bases, with 12 bases lying between them. The CDR3 totals 16 residues. CDR3 loop: CASSEDGFTPYNEQFF. CDR3 in DNA: TGTGCCAGCAGTGAAGACGGTTTTACCCCCTACAATGAGCAGTTCTTC.

This clonotype was detected many times. The chain uses TRBV5-1 and TRBJ2-7, with a possible D match to TRBD2 (6 bases). The ends were cut back, 5 bases at V and 0 bases at J, with 15 bases in the middle. There are 15 residues in the CDR3. CDR1 and CDR2 (germline): SGHRS, YFSETQ. DNA for the CDR3: TGCGCCAGCAGTTCGGGGGAAAAACTCTCCTACGAGCAGTACTTC. It is translated as CASSSGEKLSYEQYF.

The chain links TRBV20-1 to TRBJ2-3, with D uncertain. The V end was cut by 3 bases, the J end by 6 bases, with 10 bases between. This CDR3 is 12 amino acids long. Germline V gives CDR1 DFQATT, CDR2 SNEGSKA (reference sequence). The chain's CDR3 is CSARAKLDTQYF. The CDR3, as DNA: TGCAGTGCTAGGGCCAAGCTGGATACGCAGTATTTT.